Included here is one T cell receptor beta chain sequence, with context. The target of this receptor is not known. Base-call qualities are not available, and no considerably larger clone is one nucleotide away. The data are from a study of cytomegalovirus exposure and HLA in healthy donors (dated by TCRdb to 2017 to 2019). Regarding the complete study: In an earlier analysis of roughly 500 of the donors, 250 to 350 Gb of sequence data and 117 million unique TCR beta sequences from about 180 million T cells were reported. An early release covering about 600 HLA-typed donors comprised about 300 gigabases of sequencing data and 85 million or so unique TCR sequences. Among the approximately 400 genotyped donors, around 81% belonged to the genetic ancestry cluster associated with self-reported Caucasian donors. The study aimed to test whether cataloging public T cell receptors could reveal signatures of past pathogen exposure. The study used immunosequencing to profile the T cell repertoires of approximately 690 subjects and linked those repertoires to cytomegalovirus serostatus. Along with the approximately 700-subject first cohort, a separate validation cohort of over 90 different subjects was used. The study combined high-throughput TCR immunosequencing, statistical association of individual TCRs with disease status, and machine learning to predict cytomegalovirus infection status. A later analysis re-analyzed previously published TCR beta repertoires from 666 donors and added high-resolution HLA genotyping to study TCR occurrence patterns. In the later analysis, no new phenotypic data were used to find candidate immune exposures; instead, reliance was placed on TCR beta sequences and their occurrence across donors. An earlier analysis of a few hundred of the donors applied high-throughput TCR beta sequencing to assess whether each TCR beta V gene segment acted as functional or pseudogenic. Donor age, sex, ethnicity and CMV serostatus were compiled alongside the repertoire data. Genome-wide SNP genotypes for about three fifths of the 666 donors were used in a later genetic analysis, which treated that subset as a discovery cohort. All discovery cohort repertoires had been generated using a single sequencing platform. Class I and class II HLA loci were covered by the typing at four-digit resolution. The number of typed donors differed by locus: roughly 629-640 for A, B, C, DRB1 and DQB1; roughly 510 for DQA1; some 610 for DPA1; and some 470 for DPB1. Roughly five DR-DQ haplotypes were handled as single units for association and clustering, since linkage in the cohort was strong. Among 350 to 400 genotyped donors of the cohort, an average of approximately 230,000 unique TCR beta nucleotide sequences were sequenced per donor, around 18% of them non-productive.

The method was the immunoSEQ multiplex PCR assay. The multiplex PCR relied on a mix of 60 forward primers for TCR Vbeta segments and 13 reverse primers for TCR Jbeta segments. Amplification of the CDR3 region of rearranged TCR beta genes was performed with a multiplex PCR assay on genomic DNA. The amplified TCR beta libraries were sequenced on the Illumina HiSeq System as 87-base-pair reads. The paper's data handling went like this. In a later analysis, about 80 million unique TCR beta chains were counted across the 650 to 750 repertoires, and roughly 10 million of these chains were shared by at least two donors. Raw reads were error-corrected and collapsed into unique sequences with a nearest-neighbor algorithm that merged closely related sequences to remove PCR and sequencing errors. Alignment of CDR3 sequences to IMGT reference sequences was used to assign V, D and J gene segments. For a sequence to be retained, at least a six-nucleotide match to both a V gene segment and a J gene segment was required. Rearrangements were classified as productive when the CDR3 lacked stop codons and remained in frame with V and J, and all other rearrangements were classified as non-productive. Following IMGT convention, CDR3 was defined as the stretch from the second conserved V-encoded cysteine to the conserved J-encoded phenylalanine. Sequences without an unambiguous match to a single V gene segment were excluded from the earlier analysis of approximately 600 of the donors. In an earlier analysis of 500 to 750 of the donors, V segments were called functional above 56.7% productive rearrangements and were called segregating when the between-donor standard deviation exceeded 5%. A statistical classification framework was built for diagnosing cytomegalovirus status from the catalog of TCR beta chain sequences. In a later analysis, V and J genes were assigned by comparing TCR nucleotide sequences against IMGT/GENE-DB human TR gene sequences. In a later analysis, CDR3 sequences and most-parsimonious VDJ recombination scenarios were assigned using the TCRdist pipeline. In a later analysis, each TCR beta chain was defined by its CDR3 amino acid sequence together with its V-gene family, and reads without a unique V-gene family were excluded. In a later analysis, approximately 590 highly shared, low-generation-probability nucleotide sequences were removed to address suspected cross-contamination and a sequencing artifact. A later analysis calculated a clonal expansion index for each public chain from normalized within-repertoire ranks of inferred template counts. In a later analysis, generation probabilities were computed using a VDJ recombination model fitted to out-of-frame rearrangements, and the results were checked against IGoR. In a later analysis, TCR-TCR, TCR-HLA and TCR-CMV co-occurrence was scored with hypergeometric tests, and a repertoire-size bias correction was applied to TCR pairs. A later analysis estimated false discovery rates by permuting HLA or CMV assignments 20 times. In a later analysis, co-occurring TCRs were grouped with DBSCAN, and TCRdist sequence similarity was added when clustering was performed within HLA-allele-positive subsets. Repertoires with fewer than 30,000 or more than 120,000 public chains were left out of co-occurrence clustering, as were five repertoires with anomalous nucleotide sharing. Imported from immuneACCESS, the table was reduced by TCRdb to in-frame sequences with V and J called. These copies leave out some clones; in studies compared against another copy, an unresolved V gene accounts for under half, and the cause of the remainder is not known. V, J and clone size are taken as reported in that table, and D and trimming were inferred from the DNA itself. This sample gives under 110,000 clones in total; around 85% of them show up just once. 3% to 4% of the sample lies in the top ten.

V loses 0 bases, J loses 6 bases, and the germline ends lie 9 bases apart. CDR1 and CDR2 are read off the germline V gene as SGHTA and FQGNSA. The CDR3 goes from the cysteine to the phenylalanine over 14 residues. Solely the CDR3 DNA is kept, with 42 bases framed from the first base. The full study reports these points: The sequencing pipeline was judged likely to have produced a cluster of highly shared sequence variants as a technical artifact. Compared with the approximately 710-donor mean, donors in an Asian-associated ancestry cluster had fewer N-insertions in productive TCRs, according to a later genetic analysis. Strong co-occurrence of HLA alleles, especially DR and DQ, made assigning TCR associations to individual alleles difficult. In a later analysis, the rate of TCR association differed among HLA loci, with DRB1 alleles having the most associated TCRs and HLA-C alleles having the fewest. Presence/absence analyses assumed roughly uniform sequencing depth across donors, an assumption that may not hold. In an earlier analysis of more than 450 of the donors, most TCR beta V segments were observed in productive rearrangements about 87% or about 30% of the time, broadly matching IMGT annotations. Because counts were too low, more than 15 rarely observed V segments, including chromosome 9 orphons, were excluded from the earlier analysis of some 590 of the donors. It was suggested by the authors that the approach could potentially be generalized to other disease states and immunological phenotypes. For the cohort, immune exposure information was limited to CMV serostatus. A few of the identified cytomegalovirus-associated TCR beta chains were confirmed in vitro to be specific for cytomegalovirus antigens. Several of the top co-occurrence clusters appeared to be linked to parvovirus B19, influenza, CMV and Epstein-Barr virus, according to a later analysis. Because HLA typing was missing for some donors at each locus, association tests included only the typed subset. A later genetic analysis associated a missense DCLRE1C variant with V-gene and J-gene trimming of TCR beta chains, and an independent cohort replicated the association. Because the 87-base-pair reads could not distinguish some IMGT-functional V segments, including TRBV6-2 and TRBV6-3, those segments were excluded. In both the original and validation cohorts, the classifier was reported to diagnose cytomegalovirus status with high specificity and sensitivity. A further reported finding was that TCR beta sequences accurately predicted the HLA-A and HLA-B alleles for most subjects in the first cohort. In a later analysis, HLA-associated TCR beta chains were found to be more clonally expanded and to have lower generation probabilities than equally common non-associated chains. In a later analysis, most CMV-associated TCR beta chains were found to appear HLA-restricted, with HLA associations seemingly driven largely by CMV exposure. A total of about 180 TCR beta chains were listed by the study as associated with cytomegalovirus. Across donors, most TCR sequences were observed very rarely, whereas some public TCRs were present in many individuals. In this cohort, only TCR beta chains were sequenced, and detectable features were limited by the absence of alpha or paired-chain data. Correlated functional status among segregating V segments might be attributable to linkage disequilibrium, but an unknown experimental factor could not be ruled out. In a later analysis, over 15,000 TCR beta sequences were associated with specific HLA alleles at a false discovery rate of 0.05.

In total, about 650 healthy bone marrow donors made up the cohort. At the time of sampling, all cohort members were nominally healthy, though unrecorded immune exposures were likely present. The donor was CMV seronegative and was included in the group of 352 seronegative cohort members. A peripheral blood sample was collected from each donor, and TCR beta sequencing was performed on peripheral blood mononuclear cells. Genomic DNA extraction from the blood cell samples was performed with the Qiagen DNeasy Blood Extraction Kit. Here the chain combines TRBV7-2 and TRBJ1-5; the D gene is possibly TRBD1, with 5 bases matching. Sequencing was done on a sample of PBMCs. The TCR was taken from a man between 60 and 70 years old in good health and CMV-seronegative. Here the CDR3 is given as CASSLARGAQPQHF. The DNA sequence is as follows: TGTGCCAGCAGCTTAGCGCGTGGGGCTCAGCCCCAGCATTTT.